This entry features one T cell receptor (beta chain) sequence. This record belongs to a study of blood T cell repertoires in COVID-19. Study information: Sites across the United States, Italy and Spain contributed samples from acute and convalescent COVID-19. T cells, B-cell-depleted T cells, or PBMCs provided the cDNA or gDNA that served as material.

Per the original data handling: Nucleated cell number was recorded as an estimate derived from reference gene primer amplification. Libraries were prepared by immunoSEQ multiplex PCR; TCRdb keeps only in-frame clonotypes and omits some of them. D and trimming were read from the DNA, whereas the V and J calls and clone size are those reported in that table. The data hold about 190,000 clones, with roughly three quarters observed a single time. The sample taken for sequencing was peripheral blood. This receptor was obtained from a man aged 55 to 69 with active or convalescent COVID-19.

In DNA, the CDR3 is TGTGCCAGCAGCGGGACTAGCGGGACCGGGAAGTTCTTC. This encodes CASSGTSGTGKFF. This chain connects TRBV9 to TRBJ2-1, with 12 nucleotides matching TRBD2. V lost 3 bases to trimming and J lost 14 bases; unmatched junction nucleotides: 6. The CDR3 spans 13 residues. CDR1 SGDLS and CDR2 YYNGEE come from the germline V gene.